The entry below describes one T cell receptor beta chain. This sample was taken from a study of spatial heterogeneity in lung cancer. There are 14 residues in the CDR3. Germline V gives CDR1 LNHDA, CDR2 SQIVND (reference sequence). V lost 5 bases and J lost 9; bases outside the gene matches: 7. MiXCR was run by TCRdb on the 5' RACE reads, yielding one entry per CDR3 protein. In the table there are 45,000 to 50,000 distinct CDR3 sequences, approximately 12% of which are singletons. Time point of the sample: blood at routine non-recurrence follow-up after resection. This clonotype originated in a male donor with early-stage non-small cell lung cancer. The source was PBMCs, collected at follow-up. The chain links TRBV19 to TRBJ2-1; TRBD1 matches at 10 bases. In DNA, the CDR3 is TGTGCCAGTAGTCCCGGGACAGGGGTGGGTGAGCAGTTCTTC. It encodes CASSPGTGVGEQFF.